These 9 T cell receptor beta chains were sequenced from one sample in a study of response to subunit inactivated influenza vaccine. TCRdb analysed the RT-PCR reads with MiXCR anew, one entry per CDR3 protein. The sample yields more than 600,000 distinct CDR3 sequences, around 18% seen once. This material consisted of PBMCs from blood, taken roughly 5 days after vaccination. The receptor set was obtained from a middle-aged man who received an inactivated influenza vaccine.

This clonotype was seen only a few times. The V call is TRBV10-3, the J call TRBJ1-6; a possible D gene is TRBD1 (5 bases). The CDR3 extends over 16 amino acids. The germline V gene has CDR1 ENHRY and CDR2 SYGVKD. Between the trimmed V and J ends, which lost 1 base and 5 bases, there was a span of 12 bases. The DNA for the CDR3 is TGTGCCATCAGTGAGTTTAGGACAAAGGATAATTCACCCCTCCACTTT. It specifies CAISEFRTKDNSPLHF.

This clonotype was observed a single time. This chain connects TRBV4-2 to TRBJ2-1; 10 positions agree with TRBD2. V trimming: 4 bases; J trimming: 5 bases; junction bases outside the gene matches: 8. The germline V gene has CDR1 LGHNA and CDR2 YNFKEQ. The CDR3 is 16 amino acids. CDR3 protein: CASSRESGGAHNEQFF. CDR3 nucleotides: TGTGCCAGCAGCCGAGAAAGCGGGGGGGCTCACAATGAGCAGTTCTTC.

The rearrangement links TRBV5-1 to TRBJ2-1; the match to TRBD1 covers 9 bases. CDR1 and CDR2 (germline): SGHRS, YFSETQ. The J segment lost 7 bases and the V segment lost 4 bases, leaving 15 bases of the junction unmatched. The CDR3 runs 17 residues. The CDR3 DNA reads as TGCGCCAGCAGCGTCGACCCCGGGACAGGGAGGAGGAATGAGCAGTTCTTC. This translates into CASSVDPGTGRRNEQFF.

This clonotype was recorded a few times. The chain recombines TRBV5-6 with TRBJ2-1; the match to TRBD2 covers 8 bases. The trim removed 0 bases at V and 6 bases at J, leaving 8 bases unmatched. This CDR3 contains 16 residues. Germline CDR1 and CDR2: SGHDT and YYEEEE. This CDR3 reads CASSLVSRGGRNEQFF. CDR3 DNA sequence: TGTGCCAGCAGCTTGGTGTCTCGGGGGGGCCGCAATGAGCAGTTCTTC.

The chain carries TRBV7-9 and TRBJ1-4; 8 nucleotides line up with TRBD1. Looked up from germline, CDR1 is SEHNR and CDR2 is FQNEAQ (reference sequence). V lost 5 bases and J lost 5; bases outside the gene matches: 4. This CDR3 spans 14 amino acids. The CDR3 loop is CASSPGGGNEKLFF. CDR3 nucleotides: TGTGCCAGCAGCCCAGGGGGCGGGAATGAAAAACTGTTTTTT.

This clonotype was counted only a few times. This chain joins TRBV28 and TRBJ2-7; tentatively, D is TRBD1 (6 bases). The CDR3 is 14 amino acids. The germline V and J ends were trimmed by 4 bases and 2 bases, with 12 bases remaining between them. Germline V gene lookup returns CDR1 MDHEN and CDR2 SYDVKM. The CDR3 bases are TGTGCCAGCAGTTCGGGACACCCACCCTACGAGCAGTACTTC. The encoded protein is CASSSGHPPYEQYF.

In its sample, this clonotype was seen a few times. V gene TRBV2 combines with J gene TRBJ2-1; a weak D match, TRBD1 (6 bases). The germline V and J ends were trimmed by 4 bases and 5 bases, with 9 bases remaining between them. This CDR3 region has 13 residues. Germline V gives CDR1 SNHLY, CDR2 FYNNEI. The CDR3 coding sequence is TGTGCCAGCAGTGTTAACAGGGACAATGAGCAGTTCTTC. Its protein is CASSVNRDNEQFF.

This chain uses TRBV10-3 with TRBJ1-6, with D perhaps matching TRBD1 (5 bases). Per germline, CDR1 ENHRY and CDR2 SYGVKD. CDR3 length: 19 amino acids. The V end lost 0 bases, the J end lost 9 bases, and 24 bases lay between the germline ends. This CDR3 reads CAISESLATVGGDSSPLHF. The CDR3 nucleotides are TGTGCCATCAGTGAGTCTCTGGCGACAGTCGGAGGCGATAGTTCACCCCTCCACTTT.

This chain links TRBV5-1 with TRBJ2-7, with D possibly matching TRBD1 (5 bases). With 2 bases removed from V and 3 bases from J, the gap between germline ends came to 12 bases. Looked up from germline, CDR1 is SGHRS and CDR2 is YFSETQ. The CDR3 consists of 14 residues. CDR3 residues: CASSFSGRGYEQYF. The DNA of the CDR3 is TGCGCCAGCAGCTTCTCAGGTAGGGGCTACGAGCAGTACTTC.